This T cell receptor beta chain was recovered during a study of blood T cell repertoires in COVID-19. Background on the study: PBMCs, B-cell-depleted T cells, or T cells provided the cDNA or gDNA that made up the material.

This CDR3 region has 15 residues. Germline loops: CDR1 SGHRS, CDR2 YFSETQ. J lost 1 base, V lost 4 bases, and 2 bases had no gene match. Seattle patients were enrolled while actively infected and followed longitudinally. The assay was immunoSEQ multiplex PCR, and TCRdb's table has in-frame clones only and misses some. The sample holds approximately 250,000 clones; around 90% are singletons and the top ten take about 0.8%. The gene calls are TRBV5-1 and TRBJ2-6, with 7 bases identical to TRBD1. The TCR was taken from a young man with COVID-19, enrolled during active disease. The sample taken for sequencing was peripheral blood. The CDR3 loop is CASSATGSGANVLTF. CDR3 bases: TGCGCCAGCAGCGCGACAGGGTCTGGGGCCAACGTCCTGACTTTC. Supplemented by reference TRBV5-1 and TRBJ2-6, the full variable domain reads KAGVTQTPRYLIKTRGQQVTLSCSPISGHRSVSWYQQTPGQGLQFLFEYFSETQRNKGNFPGRFSGRQFSNSRSEMNVSTLELGDSALYLCASSATGSGANVLTFGAGSRLTVL.